Listed here is a single T cell receptor beta chain. Its antigen remains unknown. The junction differs from germline at one of its ends, possibly a read error. Cells sorted as Tregs were CD4+, CD25+ and CD127-/low. The CDR3 runs to 13 residues. CDR1 DFQATT and CDR2 SNEGSKA come from the germline V gene (reference sequence). Each CDR3 protein is one row after TCRdb ran MiXCR on the 5' RACE reads. The sample yields over 10,000 distinct CDR3 sequences, approximately 50% seen once. The study, taken as a whole, reports: The larger-cohort validation was restricted to a single TCR beta V-J rearrangement rather than whole repertoires.

V and J are TRBV20-1 and TRBJ2-1; TRBD1 is a possible D gene (6 bases). The specimen sequenced was tumor-infiltrating Tregs sorted from the breast tumor. The sequence derives from a female donor with breast cancer. CDR3 in amino acids: CSASPGGPPEQLF. DNA for the CDR3: TGCAGTGCTAGTCCTGGGGGCCCGCCTGAGCAGCTCTTC.